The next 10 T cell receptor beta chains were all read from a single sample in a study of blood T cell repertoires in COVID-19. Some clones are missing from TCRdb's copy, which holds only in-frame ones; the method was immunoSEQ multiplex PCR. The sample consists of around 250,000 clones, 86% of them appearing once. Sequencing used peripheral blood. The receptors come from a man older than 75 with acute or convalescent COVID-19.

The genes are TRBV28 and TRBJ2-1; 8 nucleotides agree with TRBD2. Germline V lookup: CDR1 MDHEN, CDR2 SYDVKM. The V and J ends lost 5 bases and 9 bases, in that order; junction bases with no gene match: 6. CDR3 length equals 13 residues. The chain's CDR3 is CASSPRLAGEQFF. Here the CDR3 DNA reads TGTGCCAGCAGTCCGCGCCTAGCGGGTGAGCAGTTCTTC.

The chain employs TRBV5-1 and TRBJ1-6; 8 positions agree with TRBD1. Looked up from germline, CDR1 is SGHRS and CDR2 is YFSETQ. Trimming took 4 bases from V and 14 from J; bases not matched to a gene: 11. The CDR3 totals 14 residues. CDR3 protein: CASSAGTGLRALHF. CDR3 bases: TGCGCCAGCAGCGCCGGGACAGGACTCCGGGCCCTCCACTTT. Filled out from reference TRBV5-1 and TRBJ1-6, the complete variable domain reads KAGVTQTPRYLIKTRGQQVTLSCSPISGHRSVSWYQQTPGQGLQFLFEYFSETQRNKGNFPGRFSGRQFSNSRSEMNVSTLELGDSALYLCASSAGTGLRALHFGNGTRLTVT.

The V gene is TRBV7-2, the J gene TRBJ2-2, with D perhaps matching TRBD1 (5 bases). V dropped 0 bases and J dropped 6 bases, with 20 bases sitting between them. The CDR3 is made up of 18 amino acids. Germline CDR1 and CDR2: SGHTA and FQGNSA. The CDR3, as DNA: TGTGCCAGCAGCTTAGCCGTCATGACCTTCATGGGGCCCGGGGAGCTGTTTTTT. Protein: CASSLAVMTFMGPGELFF.

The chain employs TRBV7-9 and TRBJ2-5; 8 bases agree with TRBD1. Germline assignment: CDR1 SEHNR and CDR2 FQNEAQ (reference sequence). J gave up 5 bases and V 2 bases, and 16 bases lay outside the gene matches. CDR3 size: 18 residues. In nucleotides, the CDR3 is TGTGCCAGCAGCTTACCTGTCGTCAGGACAGGGAATAGCGAGACCCAGTACTTC. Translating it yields CASSLPVVRTGNSETQYF. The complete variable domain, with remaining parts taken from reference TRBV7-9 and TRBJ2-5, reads DTGVSQNPRHKITKRGQNVTFRCDPISEHNRLYWYRQTLGQGPEFLTYFQNEAQLEKSRLLSDRFSAERPKGSFSTLEIQRTEQGDSAMYLCASSLPVVRTGNSETQYFGPGTRLLVL.

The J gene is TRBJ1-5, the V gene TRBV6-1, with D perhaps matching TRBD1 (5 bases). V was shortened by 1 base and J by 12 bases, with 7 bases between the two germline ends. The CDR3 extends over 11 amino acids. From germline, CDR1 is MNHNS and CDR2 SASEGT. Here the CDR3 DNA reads TGTGCCAGCAGTGAAGACGGGGGCCAGCATTTT. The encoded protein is CASSEDGGQHF.

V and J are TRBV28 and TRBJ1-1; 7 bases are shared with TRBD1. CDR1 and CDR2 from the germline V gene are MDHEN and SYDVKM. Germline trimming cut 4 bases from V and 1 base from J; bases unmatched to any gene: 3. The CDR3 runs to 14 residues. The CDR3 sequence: CASSYQGGNTEAFF. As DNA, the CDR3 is TGTGCCAGCAGTTACCAGGGGGGGAACACTGAAGCTTTCTTT.

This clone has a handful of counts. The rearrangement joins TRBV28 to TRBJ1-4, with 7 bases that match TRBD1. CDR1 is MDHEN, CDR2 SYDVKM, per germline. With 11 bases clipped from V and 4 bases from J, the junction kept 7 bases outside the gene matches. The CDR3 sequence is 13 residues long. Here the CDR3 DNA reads TGTGCCGCATCGGGACAGTTTAATGAAAAACTGTTTTTT. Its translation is CAASGQFNEKLFF.

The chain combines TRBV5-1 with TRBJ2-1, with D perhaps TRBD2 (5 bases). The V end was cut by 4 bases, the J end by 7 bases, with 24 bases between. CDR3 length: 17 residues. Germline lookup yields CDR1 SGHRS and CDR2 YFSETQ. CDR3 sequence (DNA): TGCGCCAGCAGCCTTTCCAGCGGCTCGATCATAGGGAATGAGCAGTTCTTC. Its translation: CASSLSSGSIIGNEQFF.

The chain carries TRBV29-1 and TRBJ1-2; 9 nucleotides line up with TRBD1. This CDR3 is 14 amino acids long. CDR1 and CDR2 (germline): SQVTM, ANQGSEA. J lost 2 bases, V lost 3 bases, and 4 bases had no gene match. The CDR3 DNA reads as TGCAGCGTTGAGGGGGGGACAGGGAACTATGGCTACACCTTC. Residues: CSVEGGTGNYGYTF.

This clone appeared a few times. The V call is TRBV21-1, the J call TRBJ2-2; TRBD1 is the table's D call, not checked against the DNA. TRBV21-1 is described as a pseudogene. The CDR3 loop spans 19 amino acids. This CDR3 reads CASCTGGVTIISPFGELFF. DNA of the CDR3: TGTGCCAGCTGTACAGGGGGCGTCACCATAATATCCCCATTCGGGGAGCTGTTTTTT.